This T cell receptor (beta chain) is drawn from a study of CD8 T cells in ankylosing spondylitis. Study-wide results and limits: Reported data indicate significant enrichment of disease-linked clones within matched ankylosing spondylitis synovial fluid.

As regards this clonotype: Antigen specificity is unknown.

With 0 bases removed from V and 2 bases from J, the gap between germline ends came to 10 bases. CDR1 is SGHTS, CDR2 YDEGEE, per germline. This CDR3 is 15 amino acids long. TCRdb analysed the 5' RACE reads with MiXCR anew, one entry per CDR3 protein. The table includes 150,000 to 200,000 distinct CDR3 sequences, approximately 32% detected once. The sequence was collected from a male donor with ankylosing spondylitis. Sequenced material: synovial fluid, either unsorted or a sorted T cell fraction (not recorded which). The chain joins TRBV5-8 to TRBJ2-3; D unresolved. The CDR3 sequence: CASSLGYIFTDTQYF. The CDR3, as DNA: TGTGCCAGCAGCTTGGGTTATATATTCACAGATACGCAGTATTTT.